Below, 25 T cell receptor beta chains from the same sample are listed, as sequenced in a study of T-cell reconstitution after alpha-beta-depleted transplantation in children. Unique molecular identifiers were incorporated when the TCRbeta library was constructed. TCRdb independently ran MiXCR on the PCR reads; one entry per CDR3 protein. The sample includes about 690,000 distinct CDR3 sequences, about 15% of them seen just once. This specimen was PBMCs from the stem cell graft donor, taken from the stem cell graft. These receptors all stem from a human donor who donated a stem cell graft to a child with acute myeloid leukemia.

This chain links TRBV29-1 with TRBJ1-3; the D gene is possibly TRBD1 (6 bases). With 4 bases removed from V and 0 bases from J, the gap between germline ends came to 28 bases. Germline assignment: CDR1 SQVTM and CDR2 ANQGSEA. The CDR3 has 20 amino acids. CDR3 protein: CSVVGLPPRGAEYSGNTIYF. Written as DNA, the CDR3 is TGCAGCGTTGTCGGATTACCGCCGCGGGGGGCAGAGTACTCTGGAAACACCATATATTTT.

This clonotype was counted only a few times. V and J are TRBV12-3 or TRBV12-4 and TRBJ2-3; unclear D gene. The CDR3 extends over 12 amino acids. V shed 6 bases and J shed 5 bases, with 9 bases lying between them. In DNA, the CDR3 is TGTGCCAGCAGCCCCCTCGAAGATACGCAGTATTTT. This encodes CASSPLEDTQYF.

The V call is TRBV4-3, the J call TRBJ1-5, with D unresolved. The V gene lost 1 base and the J gene lost 3 bases, with 7 bases spanning the gap. Germline assignment: CDR1 LGHNA and CDR2 YSLEER. The CDR3 sequence is 14 residues long. Here the CDR3 DNA reads TGCGCCAGCAGCCAAGGCCCCGACAATCAGCCCCAGCATTTT. This sequence encodes CASSQGPDNQPQHF.

This clonotype was detected a few times. The gene calls are TRBV12-3 or TRBV12-4 and TRBJ2-4; unclear D gene. With 5 bases removed from V and 2 bases from J, the gap between germline ends came to 7 bases. The length of the CDR3 is 13 residues. The CDR3 DNA sequence: TGTGCCAGCAGTCCCGACACCAAAAACATTCAGTACTTC. Translation: CASSPDTKNIQYF.

This clonotype has only a few counts. The CDR3 protein is CASRGPRGEDNEQFF. In DNA, the CDR3 is TGCGCCAGCAGGGGCCCACGGGGTGAGGACAATGAGCAGTTCTTC. The chain joins TRBV5-1 to TRBJ2-1; a weak D match, TRBD2 (5 bases). This CDR3 is built from 15 residues. Germline V lookup: CDR1 SGHRS, CDR2 YFSETQ. V lost 5 bases and J lost 5, with 17 bases in between.

This clonotype was detected many times. The CDR3 coding sequence is TGCAGTGCTAGTGGCAGGGGGCGTAGCAATCAGCCCCAGCATTTT. This encodes CSASGRGRSNQPQHF. The chain employs TRBV20-1 and TRBJ1-5; TRBD1 aligns across 8 bases. The CDR3 contains 15 residues. The junction had 4 bases not matched to a gene; V was cut back by 3 bases and J by 0 bases. The germline V gene encodes CDR1 DFQATT and CDR2 SNEGSKA (reference sequence).

V is TRBV12-3 or TRBV12-4 and J is TRBJ1-3; TRBD1 might be the D (6 bases). Trimming stripped 8 bases from V and 1 base from J, with 12 bases between. CDR3 size: 14 residues. The CDR3 DNA reads as TGTGCCAGCCGGGGGGGCCTGTCTGGAAACACCATATATTTT. This sequence encodes CASRGGLSGNTIYF.

The table lists this clonotype with many counts. The genes are TRBV12-3 or TRBV12-4 and TRBJ2-4, with 7 bases fitting TRBD2. This CDR3 is built from 13 residues. Trimming at V came to 5 bases and at J to 7 bases, leaving 5 bases not matched to a gene. CDR3 bases: TGTGCCAGCAGTAGCGGGGCGGCGAACATTCAGTACTTC. This gives the protein CASSSGAANIQYF.

This clonotype was recorded a few times. This chain links TRBV12-3 or TRBV12-4 with TRBJ2-5; TRBD1 agrees at 11 bases. The V segment lost 6 bases and the J segment 2 bases; nucleotides outside the gene matches: 8. The CDR3 has 16 residues. CDR3 sequence (DNA): TGTGCCAGCAGGGATCGGGACAGGGGGGGTCAAGAGACCCAGTACTTC. It codes for CASRDRDRGGQETQYF.

The chain is built from TRBV7-2 and TRBJ1-5; no clear D gene. V shed 1 base and J shed 5 bases, with 9 bases lying between them. The CDR3 runs 14 residues. CDR1 is SGHTA, CDR2 FQGNSA, per germline. The CDR3 loop reads CASSLDPNYQPQHF. The CDR3 region has the DNA TGTGCCAGCAGCTTAGACCCAAACTATCAGCCCCAGCATTTT. Drawing the rest from reference TRBV7-2 and TRBJ1-5, the complete variable domain is GAGVSQSPSNKVTEKGKDVELRCDPISGHTALYWYRQSLGQGLEFLIYFQGNSAPDKSGLPSDRFSAERTGGSVSTLTIQRTQQEDSAVYLCASSLDPNYQPQHFGDGTRLSIL.

This clonotype was picked up a small number of times. The chain uses TRBV28 and TRBJ2-3, with 11 bases aligning to TRBD2. The V and J ends lost 6 bases and 1 base, in that order; junction bases with no gene match: 3. The CDR3 runs to 15 residues. The V gene's germline CDR1 is MDHEN and CDR2 SYDVKM. DNA for the CDR3: TGTGCCAGCAGATCTAGCGGGGGGCGCACAGATACGCAGTATTTT. It is translated as CASRSSGGRTDTQYF.

This clonotype occurred many times. The chain joins TRBV20-1 to TRBJ1-2; 7 bases align to TRBD1. Per germline, CDR1 DFQATT and CDR2 SNEGSKA (reference sequence). The CDR3 is 14 residues long. V gave up 3 bases and J gave up 8 bases; unmatched junction bases: 12. The CDR3 DNA is TGCAGTGCTAGGGGTTCCGGGACAGCGGACGGCTACACCTTC. Its translation: CSARGSGTADGYTF.

The chain couples TRBV20-1 to TRBJ2-1; 13 nucleotides agree with TRBD2. This CDR3 comprises 19 residues. Germline CDR1 is DFQATT and CDR2 is SNEGSKA (reference sequence). V was clipped by 1 base and J by 6 bases; unmatched bases: 15. CDR3 in DNA: TGCAGTGCTAGAGTGAGTGGACTAGCGGGGGAAGACCGGTTCAATGAGCAGTTCTTC. It is translated as CSARVSGLAGEDRFNEQFF.

This clonotype was recorded at least ten times. The V gene is TRBV6-6, the J gene TRBJ2-2; maybe TRBD2 (5 bases). The V end was cut by 7 bases, the J end by 7 bases, with 10 bases between. From germline, CDR1 is MNHNY and CDR2 SVGAGI (reference sequence). The CDR3 sequence is 12 residues long. The CDR3 region is CASTQRGGELFF. DNA for the CDR3: TGTGCCAGCACCCAACGGGGCGGGGAGCTGTTTTTT.

The CDR3 bases are TGCGCCAGCAGTGGACAGGGGGCGGGAACTAATGAAAAACTGTTTTTT. Its translation: CASSGQGAGTNEKLFF. The genes are TRBV4-1 and TRBJ1-4; 11 bases line up with TRBD1. Losses at the gene ends were 6 bases for V and 1 base for J; bases not matched to a gene: 4. The CDR3 contains 16 residues. Germline-derived CDR1 and CDR2 are MGHRA and YSYEKL.

The V and J genes are TRBV20-1 and TRBJ2-1; the match to TRBD2 covers 8 bases. This CDR3 has 15 amino acids. V trimming: 0 bases; J trimming: 7 bases; junction bases outside the gene matches: 8. Germline V CDR1 and CDR2: DFQATT, SNEGSKA (reference sequence). CDR3 loop: CSAREGGGPWNEQFF. The CDR3 coding sequence is TGCAGTGCTAGAGAGGGCGGGGGGCCGTGGAATGAGCAGTTCTTC.

This clonotype was observed a handful of times. This chain uses TRBV29-1 with TRBJ2-7; the D gene is possibly TRBD1 (5 bases). The CDR3 is made up of 13 amino acids. Germline-derived CDR1 and CDR2 are SQVTM and ANQGSEA. V dropped 3 bases and J dropped 3 bases, with 12 bases sitting between them. The CDR3 spells CSVETSDSYEQYF. The DNA of the CDR3 is TGCAGCGTTGAGACCTCCGACAGCTACGAGCAGTACTTC.

In its sample, this clonotype was seen a few times. This CDR3 reads CASSLDAAGRTDTQYF. In DNA, the CDR3 is TGCGCCAGCAGCTTGGATGCGGCGGGGAGGACAGATACGCAGTATTTT. The chain combines TRBV5-1 with TRBJ2-3; a possible D gene is TRBD2 (6 bases). The CDR3 runs 16 residues. V was cut by 0 bases and J by 3 bases, with 14 bases left in between. Germline lookup yields CDR1 SGHRS and CDR2 YFSETQ.

The chain recombines TRBV21-1 with TRBJ2-1; the D call TRBD2 from the table was never checked on the DNA. TRBV21-1 is tagged as a pseudogene. This CDR3 region has 17 residues. This chain's CDR3 is CARTGPRAGGPYNEQFF. CDR3 bases: TGTGCCAGGACCGGTCCAAGGGCAGGGGGCCCCTACAATGAGCAGTTCTTC.

This clonotype appeared a few times. The chain uses TRBV12-3 or TRBV12-4 and TRBJ2-5; no firm D call. The CDR3 spans 16 residues. Deletions cut 2 bases from V and 4 bases from J, with 17 bases between. CDR3 bases: TGTGCCAGCAGTTTAAAGGGCCCGACTCGGAGAGAGACCCAGTACTTC. It encodes CASSLKGPTRRETQYF.

This clonotype was seen only a few times. The genes are TRBV6-5 and TRBJ1-3; weak D call: TRBD1 (5 bases). V gave up 4 bases and J gave up 2 bases, with 12 bases separating them. From germline, CDR1 is MNHEY and CDR2 SVGAGI. The CDR3 extends over 15 amino acids. Here the CDR3 reads CASSLKGEAGNTIYF. CDR3 nucleotides: TGTGCCAGCAGTTTAAAAGGGGAAGCTGGAAACACCATATATTTT.

There are a few counts of this clonotype. This sequence joins TRBV5-6 and TRBJ1-6; D remains ambiguous. This CDR3 contains 15 residues. Germline V gene lookup returns CDR1 SGHDT and CDR2 YYEEEE. V lost 0 bases and J lost 7, with 11 bases in between. CDR3 loop: CASSLAGLTNSPLHF. DNA of the CDR3: TGTGCCAGCAGCTTGGCCGGATTGACAAATTCACCCCTCCACTTT.

This clonotype has only a few counts. V and J are TRBV20-1 and TRBJ1-2; D remains ambiguous. V was shortened by 7 bases and J by 7 bases, with 10 bases between the two germline ends. Per germline, CDR1 DFQATT and CDR2 SNEGSKA (reference sequence). The CDR3 covers 10 residues. The CDR3, as DNA: TGCAGTGTACCTTTGGGTGGCTACACCTTC. Its translation is CSVPLGGYTF.

This chain joins TRBV20-1 and TRBJ2-4; D might be TRBD1 or TRBD2, each matching 5 bases. CDR3 length: 14 amino acids. Germline V CDR1 and CDR2: DFQATT, SNEGSKA (reference sequence). Deletions cut 3 bases from V and 8 bases from J, with 17 bases between. The DNA of the CDR3 is TGCAGTGCTAGTGACGGGGCCGAGTACTACATTCAGTACTTC. Translated: CSASDGAEYYIQYF.

In this sample, this clonotype turned up a few times. The CDR3 loop is CASSSGARRETEAFF. CDR3 DNA: TGTGCCAGCAGCTCTGGGGCCCGAAGAGAGACTGAAGCTTTCTTT. V gene TRBV7-4 combines with J gene TRBJ1-1, with D possibly TRBD1 on 5 matching bases. V was shortened by 4 bases and J by 5 bases, with 17 bases between the two germline ends. The germline V gene encodes CDR1 SGHVT and CDR2 SQSDAQ. The CDR3 consists of 15 residues.